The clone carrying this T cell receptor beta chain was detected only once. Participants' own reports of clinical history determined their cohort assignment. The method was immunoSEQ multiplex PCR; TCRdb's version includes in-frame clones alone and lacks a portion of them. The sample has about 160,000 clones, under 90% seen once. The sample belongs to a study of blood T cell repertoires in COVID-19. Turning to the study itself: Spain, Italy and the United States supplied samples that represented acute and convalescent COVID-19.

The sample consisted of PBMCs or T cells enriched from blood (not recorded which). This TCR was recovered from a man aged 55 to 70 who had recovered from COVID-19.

CDR3 region: CASSQDRGLYNSPLHF. The CDR3, as DNA: TGTGCCAGCAGCCAAGACAGGGGATTGTATAATTCACCCCTCCACTTT. The rearrangement uses TRBV14 and TRBJ1-6; maybe TRBD1 (6 bases). Germline-derived CDR1 and CDR2 are SGHDN and FVKESK. The V end lost 0 bases, the J end lost 4 bases, and 10 bases lay between the germline ends. This CDR3 has 16 amino acids.